This is a list of T cell receptor beta chains from one sample in a study of T-cell memory formation after mild COVID-19. TCRdb redid the calling of the 5' RACE reads with MiXCR, one entry per CDR3 protein. Of 550,000 to 600,000 distinct CDR3 sequences in the sample, approximately 21% were seen once. Sequencing input: PBMCs or a T cell subset sorted from them (not recorded which). The receptor set was obtained from an adult woman who had mild COVID-19 (a few samples of this study predate the infection). Cell type and time point are not known. The CDR3 runs from the conserved cysteine through the conserved F or W. The order of the fields is V gene, CDR3 length, CDR3 protein.

V gene: TRBV12-3/TRBV12-4; CDR3 length: 16; CDR3 protein: CASSPRQGGANEKLFF
V gene: TRBV13; CDR3 length: 13; CDR3 protein: CASTVRGTGELFF
V gene: TRBV4-1; CDR3 length: 13; CDR3 protein: CAAGSGPNNEQFF
V gene: TRBV5-1; CDR3 length: 15; CDR3 protein: CASSPRDRIPYEQYF
V gene: TRBV12-3/TRBV12-4; CDR3 length: 14; CDR3 protein: CASSFRTGEGEQYF
V gene: TRBV7-9; CDR3 length: 13; CDR3 protein: CASSGRLATEQFF
V gene: TRBV7-9; CDR3 length: 13; CDR3 protein: CASSLAAYNEQFF
V gene: TRBV7-8; CDR3 length: 12; CDR3 protein: CASSHGPGELFF
V gene: TRBV19; CDR3 length: 14; CDR3 protein: CASSPYMDGTEAFF
V gene: TRBV4-1; CDR3 length: 12; CDR3 protein: CASSQVTGPLHF
V gene: TRBV20-1; CDR3 length: 11; CDR3 protein: CSASLGYEQYF
V gene: TRBV5-4; CDR3 length: 18; CDR3 protein: CASSFKSTTGGPTYEQYF
V gene: TRBV27; CDR3 length: 20; CDR3 protein: CASSLFPSPGTSGDTGELFF
V gene: TRBV30; CDR3 length: 16; CDR3 protein: CAWKALDHRSYNEQFF
V gene: TRBV4-2; CDR3 length: 14; CDR3 protein: CASSQQGLREEQYF
V gene: TRBV12-3/TRBV12-4; CDR3 length: 16; CDR3 protein: CASTPQRSTANYGYTF
V gene: TRBV30; CDR3 length: 13; CDR3 protein: CAWSHGITTEAFF
V gene: TRBV6-5; CDR3 length: 11; CDR3 protein: CATSAADTQYF
V gene: TRBV2; CDR3 length: 18; CDR3 protein: CASNTNRALSSGANVLTF
V gene: TRBV6-5; CDR3 length: 15; CDR3 protein: CASSYQTGARAEAFF
V gene: TRBV6-1; CDR3 length: 11; CDR3 protein: CASKYFTEGFF
V gene: TRBV6-6; CDR3 length: 15; CDR3 protein: CASTPDGTRQETQYF
V gene: TRBV4-2; CDR3 length: 17; CDR3 protein: CASSQPGLAEYTGELFF
V gene: TRBV29-1; CDR3 length: 16; CDR3 protein: CSVGVAGPLDSYEQYF
V gene: TRBV5-1; CDR3 length: 16; CDR3 protein: CASSSTPGTVSYEQYF
V gene: TRBV5-6; CDR3 length: 14; CDR3 protein: CASSLVASRDTQYF
V gene: TRBV7-3; CDR3 length: 14; CDR3 protein: CASSLSGANNEQFF
V gene: TRBV5-1; CDR3 length: 16; CDR3 protein: CASSPGTGGTNYGYTF
V gene: TRBV7-9; CDR3 length: 14; CDR3 protein: CASSSLVLDTEAFF
V gene: TRBV20-1; CDR3 length: 10; CDR3 protein: CSARGGKQYF
V gene: TRBV7-2; CDR3 length: 14; CDR3 protein: CASSPWVVNTEAFF
V gene: TRBV12-3/TRBV12-4; CDR3 length: 14; CDR3 protein: CASTSRTRTDTQYF
V gene: TRBV24-1; CDR3 length: 16; CDR3 protein: CATSDPGQGNYNEQFF
V gene: TRBV3-1; CDR3 length: 13; CDR3 protein: CASSQVEASALHF
V gene: TRBV9; CDR3 length: 16; CDR3 protein: CASSARVRGGGNTIYF
V gene: TRBV29-1; CDR3 length: 16; CDR3 protein: CSVAFGGGFSYNEQFF
V gene: TRBV9; CDR3 length: 14; CDR3 protein: CARSVAGTSYEQYF
V gene: TRBV20-1; CDR3 length: 13; CDR3 protein: CSTRQGRNTEAFF
V gene: TRBV29-1; CDR3 length: 15; CDR3 protein: CSVEVAGWNQETQYF
V gene: TRBV10-3; CDR3 length: 15; CDR3 protein: CAISVVGKSYNEQFF
V gene: TRBV4-2; CDR3 length: 17; CDR3 protein: CASSHGYTGGFYNEQFF
V gene: TRBV6-5; CDR3 length: 16; CDR3 protein: CASRGQLAGGPYEQYF
V gene: TRBV3-1; CDR3 length: 15; CDR3 protein: CASSPTDRGAYEQYF
V gene: TRBV7-9; CDR3 length: 11; CDR3 protein: CATTVGALLYF
V gene: TRBV5-1; CDR3 length: 16; CDR3 protein: CASGGLELAGVETQYF